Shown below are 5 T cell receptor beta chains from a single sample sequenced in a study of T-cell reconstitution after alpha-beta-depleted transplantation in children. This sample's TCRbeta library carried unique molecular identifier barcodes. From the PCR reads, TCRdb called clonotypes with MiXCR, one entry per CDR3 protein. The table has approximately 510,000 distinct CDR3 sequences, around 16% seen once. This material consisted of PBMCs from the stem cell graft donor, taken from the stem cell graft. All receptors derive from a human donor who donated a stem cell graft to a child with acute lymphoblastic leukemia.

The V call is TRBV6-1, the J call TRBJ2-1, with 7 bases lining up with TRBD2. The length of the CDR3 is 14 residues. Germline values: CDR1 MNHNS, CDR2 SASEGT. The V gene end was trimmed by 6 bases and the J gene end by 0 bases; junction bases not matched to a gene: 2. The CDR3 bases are TGTGCCAGCAGCTGGGAGGGCTCCTACAATGAGCAGTTCTTC. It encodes CASSWEGSYNEQFF.

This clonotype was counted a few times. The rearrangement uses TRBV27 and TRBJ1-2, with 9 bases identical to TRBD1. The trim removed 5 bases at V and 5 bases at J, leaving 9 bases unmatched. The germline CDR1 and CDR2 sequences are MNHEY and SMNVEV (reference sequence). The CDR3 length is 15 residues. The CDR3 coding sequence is TGTGCCAGCAGTCCGGGGACAGGGTATAGATATGGCTACACCTTC. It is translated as CASSPGTGYRYGYTF.

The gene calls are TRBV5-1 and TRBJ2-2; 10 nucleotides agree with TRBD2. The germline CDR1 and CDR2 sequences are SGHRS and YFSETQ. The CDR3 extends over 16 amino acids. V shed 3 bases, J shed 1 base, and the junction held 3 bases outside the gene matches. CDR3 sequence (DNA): TGCGCCAGCAGCTATTGGACTAGCGGGAACACCGGGGAGCTGTTTTTT. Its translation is CASSYWTSGNTGELFF.

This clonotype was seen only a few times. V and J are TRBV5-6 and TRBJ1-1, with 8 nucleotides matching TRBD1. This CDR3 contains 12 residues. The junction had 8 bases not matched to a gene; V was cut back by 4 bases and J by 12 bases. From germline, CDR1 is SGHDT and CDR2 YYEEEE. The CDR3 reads CASSLRQGPTFF. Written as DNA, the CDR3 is TGTGCCAGCAGCCTAAGACAGGGGCCAACTTTCTTT.

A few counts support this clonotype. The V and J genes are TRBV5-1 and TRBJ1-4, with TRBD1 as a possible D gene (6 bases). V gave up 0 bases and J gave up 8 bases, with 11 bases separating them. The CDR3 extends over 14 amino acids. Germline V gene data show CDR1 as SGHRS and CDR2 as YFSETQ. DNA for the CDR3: TGCGCCAGCAGCTTGGGGACAGCGGCGGAAAAACTGTTTTTT. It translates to CASSLGTAAEKLFF.